This T cell receptor (beta chain) derives from a study of blood T cell repertoires in COVID-19. Study-level information: The United States, Italy and Spain provided the acute and convalescent COVID-19 samples. PBMCs, B-cell-depleted T cells, or T cells were the source of the cDNA or gDNA that made up the material.

The ends were cut back, 5 bases at V and 9 bases at J, with 11 bases in the middle. The CDR3 has 12 residues. CDR1 and CDR2 from the germline V gene are SGHTA and FQGTGA. Authors' methods: Amplified reference gene primers provided the basis for estimating nucleated cell counts. Produced via immunoSEQ multiplex PCR; TCRdb's table is partial and in-frame only. Clone size and the V and J calls come from that table; the DNA yielded D and trimming. The data show 110,000 or so clones, about 83% seen once. The genes are TRBV7-3 and TRBJ2-1, with a weak D call TRBD1 (6 bases). The sample taken for sequencing was peripheral blood. The sequence was collected from a man aged 55 to 70 with acute or convalescent COVID-19. The DNA of the CDR3 is TGTGCCAGCAGCCCCGGACAGCTTGAGCAGTTCTTC. The encoded protein is CASSPGQLEQFF.